Listed here is a single T cell receptor beta chain. The data derive from a study of shared clonotypes between healthy human individuals. Looked up from germline, CDR1 is LNHDA and CDR2 is SQIVND (reference sequence). Unmatched junction bases numbered 7, after V lost 8 bases and J lost 7 bases. The CDR3 runs 12 residues. Clones were sequenced by immunoSEQ multiplex PCR, and TCRdb holds only the in-frame ones, with some missing. The data contain 550,000 to 800,000 clones, roughly 88% of them singletons. This clonotype originated in a man between 18 and 29 years old in good health. Some clones in this sample may be carry-over from other donors' samples. This chain uses TRBV19 with TRBJ1-1; TRBD1 matches 7 bases. Source material: memory CD8+ T cells from PBMCs. Subset specified: CD45RO+ cells pooled with CCR7-negative TemRA cells. This CDR3 is CASYTGASEAFF. The CDR3 DNA reads TGTGCCAGTTACACAGGGGCTAGTGAAGCTTTCTTT.